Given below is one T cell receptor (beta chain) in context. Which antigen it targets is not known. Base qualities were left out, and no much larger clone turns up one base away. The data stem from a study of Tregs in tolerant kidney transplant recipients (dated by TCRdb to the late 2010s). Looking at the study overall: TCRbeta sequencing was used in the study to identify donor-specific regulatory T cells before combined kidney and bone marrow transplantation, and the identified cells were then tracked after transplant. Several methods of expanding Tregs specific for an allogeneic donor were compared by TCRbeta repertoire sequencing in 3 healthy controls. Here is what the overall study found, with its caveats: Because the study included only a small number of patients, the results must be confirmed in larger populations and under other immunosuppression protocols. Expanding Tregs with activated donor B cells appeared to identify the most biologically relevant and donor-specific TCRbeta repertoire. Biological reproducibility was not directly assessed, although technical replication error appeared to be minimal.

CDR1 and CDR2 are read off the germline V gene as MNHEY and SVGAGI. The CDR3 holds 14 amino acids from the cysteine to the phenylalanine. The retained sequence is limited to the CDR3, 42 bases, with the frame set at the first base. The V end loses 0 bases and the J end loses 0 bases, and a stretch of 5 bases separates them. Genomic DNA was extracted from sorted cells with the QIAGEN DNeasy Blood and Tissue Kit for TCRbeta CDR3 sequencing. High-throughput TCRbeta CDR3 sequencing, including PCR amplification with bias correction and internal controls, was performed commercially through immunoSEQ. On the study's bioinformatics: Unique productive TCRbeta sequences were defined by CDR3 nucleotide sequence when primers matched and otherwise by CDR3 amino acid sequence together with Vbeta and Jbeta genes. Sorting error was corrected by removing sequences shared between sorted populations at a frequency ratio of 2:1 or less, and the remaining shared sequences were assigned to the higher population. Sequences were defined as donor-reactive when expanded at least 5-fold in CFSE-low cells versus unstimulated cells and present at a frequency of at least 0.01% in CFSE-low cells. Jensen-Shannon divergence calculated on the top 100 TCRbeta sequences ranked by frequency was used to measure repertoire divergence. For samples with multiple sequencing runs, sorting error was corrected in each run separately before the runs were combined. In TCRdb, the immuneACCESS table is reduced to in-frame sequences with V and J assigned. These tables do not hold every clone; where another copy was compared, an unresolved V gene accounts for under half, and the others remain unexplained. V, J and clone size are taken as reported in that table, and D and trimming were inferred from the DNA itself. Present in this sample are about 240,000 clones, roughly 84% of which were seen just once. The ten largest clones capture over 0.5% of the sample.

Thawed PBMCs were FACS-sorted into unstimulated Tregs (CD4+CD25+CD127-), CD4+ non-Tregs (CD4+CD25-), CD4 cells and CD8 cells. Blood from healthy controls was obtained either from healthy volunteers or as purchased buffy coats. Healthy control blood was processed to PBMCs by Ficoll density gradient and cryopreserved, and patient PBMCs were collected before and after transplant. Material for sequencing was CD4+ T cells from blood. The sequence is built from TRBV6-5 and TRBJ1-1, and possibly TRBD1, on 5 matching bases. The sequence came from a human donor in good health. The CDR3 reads CASSYSTVNTEAFF. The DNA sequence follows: TGTGCCAGCAGTTACTCGACAGTGAACACTGAAGCTTTCTTT.